The rows below give T cell receptor beta chains drawn from one sample of a study of CD4+ T cells in melanoma. The repertoire was sequenced with immunoSEQ multiplex PCR; TCRdb's copy has only in-frame clones and lacks some. Seen here are 13,000 or so clones, 68% observed once, and the top ten hold over 15%. Specimen: cells from a culture (not recorded whether cultured in vitro). These receptors were taken from a human donor with melanoma. The CDR3 runs from the conserved cysteine through the conserved F or W. Each record gives: V gene, D gene, J gene, clone size, CDR3 DNA, CDR3 protein. The D gene is left open where the match is weak. Clone size, where shown, is once, few, many, or a class for clones that have expanded.

V gene: TRBV13
D gene: TRBD2
J gene: TRBJ2-1
clone size: few
CDR3 DNA: TGTGCCAGCCGGACTAGCGGGGGGGCCAATGAGCAGTTCTTC
CDR3 protein: CASRTSGGANEQFF

V gene: TRBV7-6
D gene: TRBD1
J gene: TRBJ2-7
clone size: NA
CDR3 DNA: TGTGCCAGCAGCCGATGGGACAGCGAGCAGTACTTC
CDR3 protein: CASSRWDSEQYF

V gene: TRBV29-1
D gene: TRBD1
J gene: TRBJ1-1
clone size: NA
CDR3 DNA: TGCAGCGCCACCGCCAGGGGGACGACGGAAGCTTTCTTT
CDR3 protein: CSATARGTTEAFF

V gene: TRBV7-3
D gene: NA
J gene: TRBJ2-1
clone size: NA
CDR3 DNA: TGTGCCAGCAGCTCGTCGCTCAGTGCCGTTGAGCAGTTCTTC
CDR3 protein: CASSSSLSAVEQFF

V gene: TRBV10-3
D gene: TRBD2
J gene: TRBJ2-1
clone size: once
CDR3 DNA: TGTGCCACCTCCCCTCGGGGTAGCGGGGGGATCTACAATGAGCAGTTCTTC
CDR3 protein: CATSPRGSGGIYNEQFF

V gene: TRBV4-1
D gene: NA
J gene: TRBJ2-2
clone size: NA
CDR3 DNA: TGCGCCAGCAGCCGCCCTTGGGACCTGGGCGGGGAGCTGTTTTTT
CDR3 protein: CASSRPWDLGGELFF

V gene: TRBV5-5
D gene: NA
J gene: TRBJ2-5
clone size: NA
CDR3 DNA: TGTGCCAGCAGCTTGAGGTCAACCCAAGAGACCCAGTACTTC
CDR3 protein: CASSLRSTQETQYF

V gene: TRBV2
D gene: NA
J gene: TRBJ1-2
clone size: NA
CDR3 DNA: TGTGCCAGCAGTGAACTCAGGGGCTATGGCTACACCTTC
CDR3 protein: CASSELRGYGYTF

V gene: TRBV5-1
D gene: TRBD2
J gene: TRBJ2-2
clone size: NA
CDR3 DNA: TGCGCCAGCAGCTTTGGACTAGCGGGGGCCCTGAACACCGGGGAGCTGTTTTTT
CDR3 protein: CASSFGLAGALNTGELFF

V gene: TRBV12-5
D gene: TRBD1
J gene: TRBJ2-5
clone size: NA
CDR3 DNA: TGTGCTAGTGGTTTAGGACAGGCAGTTAGAGAGACCCAGTACTTC
CDR3 protein: CASGLGQAVRETQYF

V gene: TRBV19
D gene: NA
J gene: TRBJ1-2
clone size: NA
CDR3 DNA: TGTGCCAGTAGTGGACAGTCTAACTATGGCTACACCTTC
CDR3 protein: CASSGQSNYGYTF

V gene: TRBV28
D gene: TRBD1
J gene: TRBJ1-5
clone size: NA
CDR3 DNA: TGTGCCAGCAGACAGGGGGGGGCAGGTCAGCCCCAGCATTTT
CDR3 protein: CASRQGGAGQPQHF

V gene: TRBV2
D gene: NA
J gene: TRBJ2-3
clone size: NA
CDR3 DNA: TGTGCCAGCAAAAAAGGAGGGGCGGCAGATACGCAGTATTTT
CDR3 protein: CASKKGGAADTQYF

V gene: TRBV9
D gene: NA
J gene: TRBJ1-1
clone size: few
CDR3 DNA: TGTGCCAGCAGCGTCGGACAGATGAACACTGAAGCTTTCTTT
CDR3 protein: CASSVGQMNTEAFF

V gene: TRBV21-1
D gene: NA
J gene: TRBJ2-7
clone size: NA
CDR3 DNA: TGTGCCAGCACCAAATCAGGCGGGCAACTAAGCGAGCAGTACTTC
CDR3 protein: CASTKSGGQLSEQYF

V gene: TRBV5-5
D gene: NA
J gene: TRBJ1-2
clone size: NA
CDR3 DNA: TGTGCCAGCAGCTTGGCCTGGGGGGAGAGGGACTATGGCTACACCTTC
CDR3 protein: CASSLAWGERDYGYTF

V gene: TRBV21-1
D gene: NA
J gene: TRBJ1-1
clone size: NA
CDR3 DNA: TGTGCCAGCAGCAGGAAGGGTACTGAAGCTTTCTTT
CDR3 protein: CASSRKGTEAFF

V gene: TRBV2
D gene: NA
J gene: TRBJ1-5
clone size: once
CDR3 DNA: TGTGCCAGCAGAACGGGAGGGGGAGGCAATCAGCCCCAGCATTTT
CDR3 protein: CASRTGGGGNQPQHF

V gene: TRBV5-1
D gene: TRBD1
J gene: TRBJ1-2
clone size: few
CDR3 DNA: TGCGCCAGCAGCTTGACAGGGGTGAACTATGGCTACACCTTC
CDR3 protein: CASSLTGVNYGYTF

V gene: TRBV5-6
D gene: NA
J gene: TRBJ2-2
clone size: NA
CDR3 DNA: TGTGCCAGCAACACGGTAGCAGCCGGGGAGCTGTTTTTT
CDR3 protein: CASNTVAAGELFF

V gene: TRBV5-4
D gene: NA
J gene: TRBJ2-3
clone size: NA
CDR3 DNA: TGTGCCAGCAGCCGGGCCCGGAAACAGGGTTCCCGCACAGATACGCAGTATTTT
CDR3 protein: CASSRARKQGSRTDTQYF

V gene: TRBV19
D gene: NA
J gene: TRBJ1-2
clone size: few
CDR3 DNA: TGTGCCAGTACCTCGGATAACTATGGCTACACCTTC
CDR3 protein: CASTSDNYGYTF

V gene: TRBV19
D gene: NA
J gene: TRBJ1-2
clone size: NA
CDR3 DNA: TGTGCCAGTAGTATAAACTTTAATTTTAGGGATGGCTACACCTTC
CDR3 protein: CASSINFNFRDGYTF

V gene: TRBV5-4
D gene: TRBD2
J gene: TRBJ2-3
clone size: once
CDR3 DNA: TGTGCCAGCAGCCAGCCGGGACTAGCGGGGGGAAGAGATACGCAGTATTTT
CDR3 protein: CASSQPGLAGGRDTQYF

V gene: TRBV6-6
D gene: NA
J gene: TRBJ1-2
clone size: once
CDR3 DNA: TGTGCCAGCAGCCCCGGACGGGTCTATGGCTACACCTTC
CDR3 protein: CASSPGRVYGYTF

V gene: TRBV10-2
D gene: TRBD2
J gene: TRBJ2-2
clone size: NA
CDR3 DNA: TGCGCCAGCAGTGGGACTAGTGGGTCCGGGGAGCTGTTTTTT
CDR3 protein: CASSGTSGSGELFF

V gene: TRBV7-8
D gene: NA
J gene: TRBJ1-2
clone size: NA
CDR3 DNA: TGTGCCAGCAGCTGGCCGGGGGGGGGTGGCTACACCTTC
CDR3 protein: CASSWPGGGGYTF

V gene: TRBV2
D gene: NA
J gene: TRBJ1-5
clone size: once
CDR3 DNA: TGTGCCAGCAGATTGACAGAGGGACAGCCCCAGCATTTT
CDR3 protein: CASRLTEGQPQHF

V gene: TRBV7-9
D gene: NA
J gene: TRBJ1-1
clone size: NA
CDR3 DNA: TGTGCCAGCAGCCGGGAAGGATTTGAAGCTTTCTTT
CDR3 protein: CASSREGFEAFF

V gene: TRBV11-2
D gene: NA
J gene: TRBJ1-2
clone size: NA
CDR3 DNA: TGTGCCAGCAGCGGAGTCCGGGCCGCCTCAGGTGGCTACACCTTC
CDR3 protein: CASSGVRAASGGYTF

V gene: TRBV11-2
D gene: NA
J gene: TRBJ1-2
clone size: NA
CDR3 DNA: TGTGCCAGCAGCTTAGCTACGGTCCTGGGCTACACCTTC
CDR3 protein: CASSLATVLGYTF

V gene: TRBV5-1
D gene: TRBD2
J gene: TRBJ2-2
clone size: few
CDR3 DNA: TGCGCCAGCAGCTCGACTAGCGGGGACACCGGGGAGCTGTTTTTT
CDR3 protein: CASSSTSGDTGELFF

V gene: TRBV7-6
D gene: NA
J gene: TRBJ1-3
clone size: NA
CDR3 DNA: TGTGCCAGCAGCTTAAGTGCAGGCGCCTCTGGAAACACCATATATTTT
CDR3 protein: CASSLSAGASGNTIYF

V gene: TRBV2
D gene: NA
J gene: TRBJ1-6
clone size: few
CDR3 DNA: TGTGCCACCAAGCGTAGCAGCTCCTATAATTCACCCCTCCACTTT
CDR3 protein: CATKRSSSYNSPLHF

V gene: TRBV6-5
D gene: NA
J gene: TRBJ2-7
clone size: NA
CDR3 DNA: TGTGCCAGGCTGGTAGGGTACTACGAGCAGTACTTC
CDR3 protein: CARLVGYYEQYF